What follows are 31 T cell receptor beta chains derived from one specimen sequenced in a study of OX40 agonist ivuxolimab in advanced cancers. Clones were sequenced by immunoSEQ multiplex PCR, and TCRdb holds only the in-frame ones, with some missing. Among 45,000 to 65,000 clones listed, approximately 80% were seen once. The sequencing here drew on CD4+ or CD8+ T cells sorted from blood, taken in a trial of the OX40 agonist ivuxolimab. Source of these receptors: an adult with an advanced solid tumor such as melanoma, head and neck, liver or kidney cancer.

As to this clone: The CDR3 end shows no conserved phenylalanine or tryptophan, and so a read error is likely. The CDR3 nucleotides are TGCGCCAGCCGCTTGGCGTACCGAGGGCGCGGTAACTATGGCTACACCCTC. It specifies CASRLAYRGRGNYGYTL. The chain links TRBV5-1 to TRBJ1-2; D uncertain. The CDR3 contains 17 residues. CDR1 is SGHRS and CDR2 is YFSETQ in the germline V gene.

The J gene is TRBJ2-4, the V gene TRBV5-5; 9 nucleotides agree with TRBD2. The CDR3 sequence is 14 residues long. Germline CDR1 and CDR2: SGHKS and YYEKEE (reference sequence). Trimming took 4 bases from V and 7 from J; bases not matched to a gene: 6. For the CDR3, the DNA is TGTGCCAGCAGCAACGGCGGGGGGGCGAACATTCAGTACTTC. Protein: CASSNGGGANIQYF.

This chain links TRBV18 with TRBJ2-6; 11 bases are shared with TRBD2. This CDR3 is 18 amino acids long. J lost 0 bases, V lost 4 bases, and 5 bases had no gene match. Per the germline V gene, CDR1 is KGHSH and CDR2 is LQKENI. The CDR3 nucleotides are TGTGCCAGCTCACGGAGACTAGCGGGACACTCTGGGGCCAACGTCCTGACTTTC. Amino acids: CASSRRLAGHSGANVLTF.

V gene TRBV5-1 combines with J gene TRBJ2-6; TRBD1 might be the D (6 bases). Germline V gene data show CDR1 as SGHRS and CDR2 as YFSETQ. This CDR3 comprises 16 residues. Between the trimmed V and J ends, which lost 2 bases and 2 bases, there was a span of 11 bases. DNA for the CDR3: TGCGCCAGCAGCTTTACAGGGTTCCCTGGGGCCAACGTCCTGACTTTC. This sequence encodes CASSFTGFPGANVLTF.

This clone was seen only once. The chain combines TRBV6-1 with TRBJ2-5, with TRBD2 as a possible D gene (6 bases). This CDR3 has 13 residues. Trimming stripped 7 bases from V and 2 bases from J, with 11 bases between. Germline CDR1 MNHNS, CDR2 SASEGT. For the CDR3, the DNA is TGTGCCAGCATGGGGGGTGCACAAGAGACCCAGTACTTC. Translating gives CASMGGAQETQYF.

This sequence joins TRBV6-1 and TRBJ1-2; possibly TRBD1 for D (5 bases). The length of the CDR3 is 13 residues. The germline V gene has CDR1 MNHNS and CDR2 SASEGT. Trimming cost V 7 bases and J 4 bases, with 13 bases left between them. CDR3 DNA sequence: TGTGCCAGCACGTCAGGGTTGGGCTATGGCTACACCTTC. Translated, it gives CASTSGLGYGYTF.

This chain connects TRBV11-2 to TRBJ2-7, with 7 bases that match TRBD2. V gave up 2 bases and J gave up 1 base; unmatched junction bases: 5. Germline V gene lookup returns CDR1 SGHAT and CDR2 FQNNGV. The CDR3 spans 15 residues. In DNA, the CDR3 is TGTGCCAGCAGCTTATCGTCGGGGGGTTCCTACGAGCAGTACTTC. Residues: CASSLSSGGSYEQYF.

The V and J genes are TRBV7-6 and TRBJ2-5, with 7 nucleotides matching TRBD1. The CDR3 totals 13 residues. Trimming removed 3 bases from V and 2 bases from J; junction bases left unmatched: 0. Germline-derived CDR1 and CDR2 are SGHVS and FNYEAQ. The DNA of the CDR3 is TGTGCCAGCAGCTTGGGACAGCAAGAGACCCAGTACTTC. It yields the protein CASSLGQQETQYF.

The V call is TRBV5-4, the J call TRBJ2-7; TRBD1 might be the D (5 bases). Germline V gene sequence: CDR1 SGHNT, CDR2 YYREEE (reference sequence). The ends were cut back, 1 base at V and 7 bases at J, with 15 bases in the middle. CDR3 length: 14 residues. The CDR3 here is CASSLLMGLREQYF. In nucleotides, the CDR3 is TGTGCCAGCAGCTTGTTGATGGGGCTACGAGAGCAGTACTTC.

This clone appeared a few times. The V call is TRBV7-9, the J call TRBJ1-1, with D uncertain. In germline, CDR1 is SEHNR, CDR2 FQNEAQ (reference sequence). The CDR3 sequence is 12 residues long. Trimming shortened V by 7 bases and J by 6 bases, and 12 bases separated the two germline ends. CDR3 sequence reads: CASNSGLAEAFF. The CDR3 DNA sequence: TGTGCCAGCAACTCGGGGTTAGCTGAAGCTTTCTTT. Full variable domain (rest looked up from reference TRBV7-9 and TRBJ1-1): DTGVSQNPRHKITKRGQNVTFRCDPISEHNRLYWYRQTLGQGPEFLTYFQNEAQLEKSRLLSDRFSAERPKGSFSTLEIQRTEQGDSAMYLCASNSGLAEAFFGQGTRLTVV.

The genes are TRBV28 and TRBJ1-2; the match to TRBD1 covers 10 bases. The CDR3 totals 14 residues. Trimming cost V 4 bases and J 4 bases; bases outside gene matches: 3. Germline CDR1 is MDHEN and CDR2 is SYDVKM. CDR3 DNA sequence: TGTGCCAGCAGTTCCGGGACAGGGGTCTATGGCTACACCTTC. Its protein product is CASSSGTGVYGYTF.

The CDR3 DNA sequence: TGTGCCAGCCCTATGTGGGGAACGGGTTCGGCTGGCTACACCTTC. This gives the protein CASPMWGTGSAGYTF. The chain employs TRBV2 and TRBJ1-2; D is undetermined. From germline, CDR1 is SNHLY and CDR2 FYNNEI. The CDR3 length is 15 residues. The ends were cut back, 8 bases at V and 7 bases at J, with 23 bases in the middle.

J is TRBJ2-3 and V is TRBV12-5; 10 bases are shared with TRBD1. CDR1 is LGHNT, CDR2 FRNRAP, per germline. J was trimmed by 1 base and V by 1 base; bases with no gene match: 2. The CDR3 consists of 16 residues. CDR3 protein: CASGLGGTGGTDTQYF. In DNA, the CDR3 is TGTGCTAGTGGTTTGGGGGGGACAGGGGGCACAGATACGCAGTATTTT.

In its sample, this clone was seen a few times. The chain combines TRBV4-1 with TRBJ2-2; a weak D match, TRBD1 (7 bases). V lost 5 bases to trimming and J lost 5 bases, with 18 bases between them. Germline lookup yields CDR1 MGHRA and CDR2 YSYEKL. The CDR3 runs to 16 residues. As DNA, the CDR3 is TGCGCCAGCAGCTACCCCAGGGGGGCCGGTACCGGGGAGCTGTTTTTT. Translated, it gives CASSYPRGAGTGELFF.

This rearrangement joins TRBV14 to TRBJ1-3; 11 nucleotides align to TRBD1. The trim removed 5 bases at V and 8 bases at J, leaving 11 bases unmatched. The CDR3 loop spans 16 amino acids. Germline CDR1 and CDR2: SGHDN and FVKESK. CDR3: CASSRRTGGIEDTIYF. CDR3 DNA sequence: TGTGCCAGCAGCAGACGGACAGGGGGCATTGAAGACACCATATATTTT. Full variable domain (remainder filled in from reference TRBV14 and TRBJ1-3): EAGVTQFPSHSVIEKGQTVTLRCDPISGHDNLYWYRRVMGKEIKFLLHFVKESKQDESGMPNNRFLAERTGGTYSTLKVQPAELEDSGVYFCASSRRTGGIEDTIYFGEGSWLTVV.

The chain carries TRBV10-2 and TRBJ1-2, with D perhaps TRBD1 (6 bases). Germline V gene data show CDR1 as WSHSY and CDR2 as SAAADI. Trimming cost V 6 bases and J 5 bases, with 28 bases left between them. There are 18 residues in the CDR3. CDR3 DNA: TGCGCCAGCAGAGCACTTGAAAGGGACACTATTACAAGATATGGCTACACCTTC. Translation: CASRALERDTITRYGYTF.

This clone was observed a few times. V is TRBV5-1 and J is TRBJ2-5; the match to TRBD2 covers 7 bases. CDR1 and CDR2 (germline): SGHRS, YFSETQ. V lost 2 bases to trimming and J lost 4 bases; unmatched junction nucleotides: 5. This CDR3 comprises 14 residues. The CDR3 DNA reads as TGCGCCAGCAGCTTAGGGACTACGGGAGAGACCCAGTACTTC. It is translated as CASSLGTTGETQYF.

The chain recombines TRBV4-1 with TRBJ1-2, with D uncertain. V gave up 0 bases and J gave up 5 bases, with 10 bases separating them. Germline values: CDR1 MGHRA, CDR2 YSYEKL. The CDR3 covers 14 residues. CDR3: CASSQDHSQYGYTF. The CDR3 DNA reads TGCGCCAGCAGCCAAGATCACAGTCAGTATGGCTACACCTTC.

The chain uses TRBV6-5 and TRBJ1-2; the D gene is possibly TRBD1 (5 bases). Trimming removed 5 bases at V and 8 bases at J, with 15 bases between. Per the germline V gene, CDR1 is MNHEY and CDR2 is SVGAGI. The CDR3 spans 13 residues. The CDR3 is CASSEAAGYGYTF. CDR3 DNA sequence: TGTGCCAGCAGTGAAGCGGCAGGGTACGGCTACACCTTC.

The gene calls are TRBV6-6 and TRBJ2-1; TRBD2 aligns across 9 bases. The CDR3 covers 15 residues. V lost 5 bases, J lost 4 bases, and 6 bases stayed unmatched. Germline V CDR1 and CDR2: MNHNY, SVGAGI (reference sequence). CDR3 region: CASSLSSGGYNEQFF. The DNA for the CDR3 is TGTGCCAGCAGTCTCTCCAGCGGGGGGTACAATGAGCAGTTCTTC.

This clone was detected once. The V and J genes are TRBV2 and TRBJ2-6; D is unclear. The CDR3 sequence is 15 residues long. CDR1 is SNHLY and CDR2 is FYNNEI in the germline V gene. V lost 4 bases, J lost 0 bases, and 7 bases lay in between. The CDR3 region has the DNA TGTGCCAGCAGTGGCCGAGTCTCTGGGGCCAACGTCCTGACTTTC. The encoded protein is CASSGRVSGANVLTF.

The V call is TRBV2, the J call TRBJ1-5; no clear D. The CDR3 has 14 amino acids. The V end lost 8 bases, the J end lost 1 base, and 12 bases lay between the germline ends. Per germline, CDR1 SNHLY and CDR2 FYNNEI. CDR3 protein: CASFSGRSNQPQHF. DNA for the CDR3: TGTGCCAGCTTTAGCGGACGGAGCAATCAGCCCCAGCATTTT.

The chain employs TRBV11-2 and TRBJ1-4, with 9 bases identical to TRBD1. The germline gives CDR1 SGHAT, CDR2 FQNNGV. The V and J ends lost 4 bases and 4 bases, in that order; junction bases with no gene match: 1. The CDR3 has 14 amino acids. The CDR3 region is CASSWTGVNEKLFF. CDR3 bases: TGTGCCAGCAGCTGGACAGGGGTTAATGAAAAACTGTTTTTT.

Written as DNA, the CDR3 is TGTGCCAGCAGGGCTCAACAAACCGGGAATTCACCCCTCCACTTT. Its translation is CASRAQQTGNSPLHF. V usage is TRBV6-1 and J usage is TRBJ1-6; no reliable D call. The CDR3 is 15 residues long. Germline V gene data show CDR1 as MNHNS and CDR2 as SASEGT. The V end was cut by 6 bases, the J end by 7 bases, with 16 bases between.

V usage is TRBV4-1 and J usage is TRBJ2-3; D ambiguous. This CDR3 comprises 16 residues. V shed 0 bases and J shed 5 bases, with 15 bases lying between them. Looked up from germline, CDR1 is MGHRA and CDR2 is YSYEKL. The CDR3 loop is CASSQDMDPLGDTQYF. The CDR3 DNA is TGCGCCAGCAGCCAAGATATGGACCCCTTGGGAGATACGCAGTATTTT.

The chain links TRBV6-5 to TRBJ2-7, with D possibly matching TRBD1 (5 bases). Trimming shortened V by 0 bases and J by 2 bases, and 11 bases separated the two germline ends. The germline V gene encodes CDR1 MNHEY and CDR2 SVGAGI. The CDR3 totals 15 residues. The CDR3 DNA is TGTGCCAGCAGTTACTCGAGTGGGGCACCCTACGAGCAGTACTTC. Its translation is CASSYSSGAPYEQYF.

Regarding this clone: Within the sample, other DNA sequences also encode this same CDR3. This rearrangement joins TRBV5-1 to TRBJ1-1; TRBD1 aligns across 9 bases. J gave up 4 bases and V 5 bases, and 3 bases lay outside the gene matches. The CDR3 loop spans 13 amino acids. Germline V gene data show CDR1 as SGHRS and CDR2 as YFSETQ. In DNA form, the CDR3 reads TGCGCCAGCAGTAGGACAGGGGCCACTGAAGCTTTCTTT. The encoded protein is CASSRTGATEAFF.

The V and J genes are TRBV7-9 and TRBJ1-2; 7 nucleotides match TRBD1. The CDR3 length is 14 residues. The V segment lost 6 bases and the J segment 2 bases; nucleotides outside the gene matches: 6. Germline CDR1 is SEHNR and CDR2 is FQNEAQ (reference sequence). The CDR3 region is CASRPGQTNYGYTF. CDR3 nucleotides: TGTGCCAGCAGACCGGGACAGACAAACTATGGCTACACCTTC.

The genes are TRBV28 and TRBJ2-2; D remains ambiguous. The length of the CDR3 is 12 residues. The germline V gene has CDR1 MDHEN and CDR2 SYDVKM. V shed 4 bases and J shed 0 bases, with 0 bases lying between them. The DNA of the CDR3 is TGTGCCAGCAGTTCGAACACCGGGGAGCTGTTTTTT. It codes for CASSSNTGELFF.

V and J are TRBV7-2 and TRBJ2-3; 10 bases line up with TRBD2. This CDR3 has 14 residues. V dropped 6 bases and J dropped 4; count of bases not matched to a gene: 4. CDR1 and CDR2 from the germline V gene are SGHTA and FQGNSA. The CDR3 DNA sequence: TGTGCCAGCAGACCAGGACTAGCGGCAGATACGCAGTATTTT. Its protein is CASRPGLAADTQYF.

This chain uses TRBV5-5 with TRBJ2-5; 8 bases map to TRBD1. The V gene end was trimmed by 0 bases and the J gene end by 5 bases; junction bases not matched to a gene: 6. Germline assignment: CDR1 SGHKS and CDR2 YYEKEE (reference sequence). There are 15 residues in the CDR3. As DNA, the CDR3 is TGTGCCAGCAGCTTGGGCCAGGGGGCCGGGGAGACCCAGTACTTC. Residues: CASSLGQGAGETQYF. Full variable domain (remainder filled in from reference TRBV5-5 and TRBJ2-5): DAGVTQSPTHLIKTRGQQVTLRCSPISGHKSVSWYQQVLGQGPQFIFQYYEKEERGRGNFPDRFSARQFPNYSSELNVNALLLGDSALYLCASSLGQGAGETQYFGPGTRLLVL.